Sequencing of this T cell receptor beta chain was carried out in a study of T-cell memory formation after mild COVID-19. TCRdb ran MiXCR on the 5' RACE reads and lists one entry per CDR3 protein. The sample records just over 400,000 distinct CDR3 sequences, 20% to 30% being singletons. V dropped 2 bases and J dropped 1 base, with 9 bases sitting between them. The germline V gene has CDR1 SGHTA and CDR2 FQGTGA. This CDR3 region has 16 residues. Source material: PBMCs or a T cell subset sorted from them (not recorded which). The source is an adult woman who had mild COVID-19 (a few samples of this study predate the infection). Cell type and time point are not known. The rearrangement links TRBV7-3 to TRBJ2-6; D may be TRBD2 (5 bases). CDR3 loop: CASSLSRGSGANVLTF. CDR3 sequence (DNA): TGTGCCAGCAGCTTATCCCGCGGGTCTGGGGCCAACGTCCTGACTTTC.